A selection of T cell receptor beta chains follows, all from one sample in a study of blood T cell repertoires in COVID-19. Clones were read by immunoSEQ multiplex PCR, and TCRdb kept only the in-frame ones, dropping some. Counted here are roughly 140,000 clones, 85% to 90% occurring once; the ten biggest clones make up more than 14%. The sequencing sample was made of peripheral blood. Source of these receptors: a woman aged 35 to 49 with acute or convalescent COVID-19. CDR3s include the opening cysteine and the closing phenylalanine or tryptophan. The D gene is left open where the match is weak. The listing skips clone size in some rows; elsewhere it reads once, few, many or a size class.

DNA: TGTGCCAGCAGCCAAGAACGGGGGGGCCTGACAGATACGCAGTATTTT; CDR3: CASSQERGGLTDTQYF; D: TRBD2; V: TRBV3-1/TRBV3-2; size: -; J: TRBJ2-3
DNA: TGCGCCAGCAGCTTCGACGGAGTAAACACCGGGGAGCTGTTTTTT; CDR3: CASSFDGVNTGELFF; D: -; V: TRBV5-1; size: -; J: TRBJ2-2
DNA: TGTGCCATCAGCAAAACCTTACAGGGGGCGTCTGGGGCCAACGTCCTGACTTTC; CDR3: CAISKTLQGASGANVLTF; D: TRBD1; V: TRBV10-3; size: once; J: TRBJ2-6
DNA: TGTGCCAGCAGCGTAGGAGTTGGGCGGAACACTGAAGCTTTCTTT; CDR3: CASSVGVGRNTEAFF; D: -; V: TRBV9; size: -; J: TRBJ1-1
DNA: TGCAGCGTTCTAGCAGGCAATGGGGCCAACGTCCTGACTTTC; CDR3: CSVLAGNGANVLTF; D: -; V: TRBV29-1; size: once; J: TRBJ2-6
DNA: TGTGCCACCAGTGATCGCTCCTACAATGAGCAGTTCTTC; CDR3: CATSDRSYNEQFF; D: -; V: TRBV24-1; size: -; J: TRBJ2-1
DNA: TGTGCCAGCAGTGGGGGGCCGCGGTTTAGCAATCAGCCCCAGCATTTT; CDR3: CASSGGPRFSNQPQHF; D: -; V: TRBV6-1; size: -; J: TRBJ1-5
DNA: TGTGCCAGCAGCACCCGACAGGGGAAGGACGAGCAGTACTTC; CDR3: CASSTRQGKDEQYF; D: TRBD1; V: TRBV9; size: -; J: TRBJ2-7
DNA: TGTGCCAGCATGTCCGGGACGGACAGCAATGAGCAGTTCTTC; CDR3: CASMSGTDSNEQFF; D: -; V: TRBV5-8; size: -; J: TRBJ2-1
DNA: TGTGCCTGGAGTCGGGGATTAGCGGGCTCCTACAATGAGCAGTTCTTC; CDR3: CAWSRGLAGSYNEQFF; D: TRBD2; V: TRBV30; size: -; J: TRBJ2-1
DNA: TGTGCCAGCAGCTCGGGGGGGGGCGCAAGGACTGAAGCTTTCTTT; CDR3: CASSSGGGARTEAFF; D: -; V: TRBV5-4; size: -; J: TRBJ1-1
DNA: TGTGCCAGTAGTATTGGCGGGGGGTGGAATGAGCAGTTCTTC; CDR3: CASSIGGGWNEQFF; D: TRBD2; V: TRBV19; size: -; J: TRBJ2-1
DNA: TGTGCCCCCAAGAAGGACAGAAGGGATCAGCCCCAGCATTTT; CDR3: CAPKKDRRDQPQHF; D: -; V: TRBV7-9; size: -; J: TRBJ1-5
DNA: TGTGCCAGCAGCTTGGGGTCTAGCCCCCAAGAGACCCAGTACTTC; CDR3: CASSLGSSPQETQYF; D: -; V: TRBV7-3; size: -; J: TRBJ2-5
DNA: TGTGCCAGCAGGAGACAGCTACAGAATTCACCCCTCCACTTT; CDR3: CASRRQLQNSPLHF; D: -; V: TRBV5-6; size: -; J: TRBJ1-6
DNA: TGTGCCAGCAGCCACCCGGGACTAGCGGGGGCTACAGATACGCAGTATTTT; CDR3: CASSHPGLAGATDTQYF; D: TRBD2; V: TRBV3-1/TRBV3-2; size: -; J: TRBJ2-3
DNA: TGTGCCAGCAGCTTTGGGATTGAGGGCGGAGTTTTT; CDR3: CASSFGIEGGVF; D: -; V: TRBV13; size: -; J: TRBJ1-1
DNA: TGCAGCGTCGCGGACAGGGAAAAAGGGTCCTACGAGCAGTACTTC; CDR3: CSVADREKGSYEQYF; D: TRBD1; V: TRBV29-1; size: -; J: TRBJ2-7
DNA: TGTGCCAGCAGCTTTAAGGGGTCCTCCTACGAGCAGTACTTC; CDR3: CASSFKGSSYEQYF; D: -; V: TRBV5-4; size: -; J: TRBJ2-7
DNA: TGTGCCAGCAGCGTACAGGGGGACCCGTTCTACGAGCAGTACTTC; CDR3: CASSVQGDPFYEQYF; D: TRBD1; V: TRBV9; size: -; J: TRBJ2-7
DNA: TGTGCCAGCAGCCCCGCACCGGGTCAAACCTACGAGCAGTACTTC; CDR3: CASSPAPGQTYEQYF; D: -; V: TRBV11-2; size: once; J: TRBJ2-7
DNA: TGCGCCAGCAGCTACCAGACAGGGGTCACCGGGGAGCTGTTTTTT; CDR3: CASSYQTGVTGELFF; D: TRBD1; V: TRBV5-1; size: once; J: TRBJ2-2
DNA: TGTGCCAGCGCCACGATGTGGGGCGGCACTGAAGCTTTCTTT; CDR3: CASATMWGGTEAFF; D: -; V: TRBV28; size: -; J: TRBJ1-1
DNA: TGCAGCGTTGAAGATCGCAGGACGAACACCGGGGAGCTGTTTTTT; CDR3: CSVEDRRTNTGELFF; D: -; V: TRBV29-1; size: -; J: TRBJ2-2
DNA: TGTGCCAGCAGTGACCCCCGGACAGGTAATCAGCCCCAGCATTTT; CDR3: CASSDPRTGNQPQHF; D: TRBD1; V: TRBV6-4; size: once; J: TRBJ1-5